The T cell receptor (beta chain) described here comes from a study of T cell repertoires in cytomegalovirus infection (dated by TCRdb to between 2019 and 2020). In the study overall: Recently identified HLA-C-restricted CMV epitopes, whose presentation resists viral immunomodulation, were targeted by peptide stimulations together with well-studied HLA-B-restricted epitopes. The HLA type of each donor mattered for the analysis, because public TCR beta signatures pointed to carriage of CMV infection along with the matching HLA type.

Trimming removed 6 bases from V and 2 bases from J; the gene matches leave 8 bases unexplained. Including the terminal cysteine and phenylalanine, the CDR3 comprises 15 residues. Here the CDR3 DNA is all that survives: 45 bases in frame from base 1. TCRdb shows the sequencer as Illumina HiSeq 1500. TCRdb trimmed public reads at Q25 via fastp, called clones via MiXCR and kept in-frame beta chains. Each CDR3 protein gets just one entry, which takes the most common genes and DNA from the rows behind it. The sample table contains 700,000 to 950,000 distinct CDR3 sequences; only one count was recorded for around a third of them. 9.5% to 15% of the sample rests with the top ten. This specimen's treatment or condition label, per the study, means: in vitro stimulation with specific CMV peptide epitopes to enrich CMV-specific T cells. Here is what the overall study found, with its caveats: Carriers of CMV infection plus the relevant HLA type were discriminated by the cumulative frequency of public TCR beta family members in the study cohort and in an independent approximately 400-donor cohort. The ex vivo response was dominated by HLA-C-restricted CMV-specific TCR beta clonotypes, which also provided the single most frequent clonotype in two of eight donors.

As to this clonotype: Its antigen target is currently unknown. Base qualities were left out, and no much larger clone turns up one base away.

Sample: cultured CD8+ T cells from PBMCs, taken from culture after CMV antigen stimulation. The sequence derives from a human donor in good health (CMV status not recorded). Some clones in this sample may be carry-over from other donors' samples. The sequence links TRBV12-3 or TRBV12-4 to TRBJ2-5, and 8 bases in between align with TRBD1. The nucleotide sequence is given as TGTGCCAGCAGGCTCCTTGGACAGGGACAAGAGACCCAGTACTTC. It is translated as CASRLLGQGQETQYF.